These 18 T cell receptor beta chains originate from one sample sequenced in a study of blood T cells in healthy people across ages. A J-beta primer mix and a sample-barcoded 5' primer were used in a second PCR of about 6 to 12 cycles. TCRdb reanalysed the 5' RACE reads using MiXCR and keeps one entry per CDR3 protein. This sample carries hundreds of thousands of distinct CDR3 sequences, 46% of them seen once, and the ten largest clones take roughly 18%. The material sequenced was blood. Receptor source: an elderly man in good health.

This chain connects TRBV20-1 to TRBJ2-7; a weak D match, TRBD2 (6 bases). Trimming pared 0 bases from V and 2 bases from J, leaving 14 bases between. The germline V gene has CDR1 DFQATT and CDR2 SNEGSKA (reference sequence). The CDR3 length is 15 residues. CDR3 protein: CSARDRSSGTYEQYF. CDR3 nucleotides: TGCAGTGCTAGAGATAGGAGTAGCGGCACCTACGAGCAGTACTTC.

The J gene is TRBJ2-1, the V gene TRBV6-6; 7 bases line up with TRBD2. This CDR3 is 13 amino acids long. The trim removed 7 bases at V and 10 bases at J, leaving 10 bases unmatched. Per germline, CDR1 MNHNY and CDR2 SVGAGI (reference sequence). This chain's CDR3 is CASNTLATEEQFF. The CDR3 coding sequence is TGTGCCAGCAACACACTAGCGACTGAAGAGCAGTTCTTC.

This clonotype has a handful of counts. V gene TRBV6-2 or TRBV6-3 combines with J gene TRBJ2-1; the D is unclear. This CDR3 region has 13 residues. The germline V gene encodes CDR1 MNHEY and CDR2 SVGEGT. The ends were cut back, 0 bases at V and 6 bases at J, with 6 bases in the middle. The CDR3 bases are TGTGCCAGCAGTTACTCGGCCGCCAATGAGCAGTTCTTC. Its protein is CASSYSAANEQFF.

This clonotype has a count of ten or more. The CDR3 region is CASSLQGPDTQYF. In nucleotides, the CDR3 is TGTGCCAGCAGCTTACAGGGACCAGATACGCAGTATTTT. The rearrangement joins TRBV5-4 to TRBJ2-3; weak D call: TRBD1 (6 bases). Trimming pared 2 bases from V and 4 bases from J, leaving 8 bases between. CDR3 size: 13 residues. Germline V gene sequence: CDR1 SGHNT, CDR2 YYREEE (reference sequence).

The chain couples TRBV6-5 to TRBJ1-4; D is uncertain. Per germline, CDR1 MNHEY and CDR2 SVGAGI. CDR3 length: 15 amino acids. Deletions cut 6 bases from V and 2 bases from J, with 13 bases between. The CDR3 sequence: CASRSGRVTNEKLFF. As DNA, the CDR3 is TGTGCCAGCAGATCCGGTCGGGTCACTAATGAAAAACTGTTTTTT.

For the CDR3, the DNA is TGTGCCAGCAGCCCGACAGGAGGGGGAAATGAAGAGACCCAGTACTTC. Encoded protein: CASSPTGGGNEETQYF. J is TRBJ2-5 and V is TRBV7-3; D possibly matches TRBD1 or TRBD2 (6 bases each). CDR1 and CDR2 (germline): SGHTA, FQGTGA. This CDR3 has 16 amino acids. Trimming removed 5 bases at V and 3 bases at J, with 19 bases between.

V gene TRBV20-1 combines with J gene TRBJ2-4; D is possibly TRBD1 or TRBD2 (6 bases each). Germline CDR1 is DFQATT and CDR2 is SNEGSKA (reference sequence). Trimming removed 6 bases at V and 0 bases at J, with 12 bases between. The CDR3 length is 14 residues. CDR3 region: CSAPGGGAKNIQYF. The DNA for the CDR3 is TGCAGTGCCCCCGGGGGCGGAGCCAAAAACATTCAGTACTTC.

There are a few counts of this clonotype. This chain connects TRBV29-1 to TRBJ2-2, with D maybe TRBD1 (6 bases). CDR3 length equals 13 residues. Trimming took 4 bases from V and 4 from J, leaving 10 bases between them. The germline gives CDR1 SQVTM, CDR2 ANQGSEA. The CDR3 spells CSVVRGGTGELFF. CDR3 sequence (DNA): TGCAGCGTTGTCAGGGGTGGCACCGGGGAGCTGTTTTTT.

This clonotype appeared once. The rearrangement joins TRBV11-3 to TRBJ2-5; 9 bases agree with TRBD2. V shed 1 base and J 5 bases; nucleotides not matched to a gene: 8. This CDR3 region has 16 residues. Germline V gene lookup returns CDR1 SGHNT and CDR2 YENEEA. CDR3 sequence reads: CASSLASGAPRETQYF. The CDR3 DNA reads as TGTGCCAGCAGCTTAGCTAGCGGGGCTCCCCGGGAGACCCAGTACTTC.

This clonotype was seen a few times. The chain uses TRBV20-1 and TRBJ2-7; a possible D gene is TRBD1 (5 bases). Trimming shortened V by 0 bases and J by 4 bases, and 13 bases separated the two germline ends. This CDR3 has 14 amino acids. CDR1 and CDR2 (germline): DFQATT, SNEGSKA (reference sequence). CDR3 DNA sequence: TGCAGTGCTAGAGATGGTTCAGGGCTGTACGAGCAGTACTTC. It encodes CSARDGSGLYEQYF.

This clonotype showed up many times. V is TRBV4-2 and J is TRBJ2-5, with 12 bases fitting TRBD2. Trimming took 5 bases from V and 4 from J; bases not matched to a gene: 5. CDR1 and CDR2 from the germline V gene are LGHNA and YNFKEQ. The CDR3 has 15 residues. Here the CDR3 DNA reads TGTGCCAGCAGCGTCGGACTAGCGGGAATAGAGACCCAGTACTTC. Translated: CASSVGLAGIETQYF.

V usage is TRBV12-3 or TRBV12-4 and J usage is TRBJ2-1; 7 bases are a match to TRBD2. With V trimmed by 6 bases and J by 2 bases, 7 bases remained unmatched. The CDR3 has 15 residues. CDR3 DNA: TGTGCCAGCAGCCCTGACAGCGGGGCCTACAATGAGCAGTTCTTC. This codes for CASSPDSGAYNEQFF.

V is TRBV12-3 or TRBV12-4 and J is TRBJ2-2; D gene unclear. The CDR3 length is 14 residues. V dropped 6 bases and J dropped 2 bases, with 10 bases sitting between them. The CDR3 nucleotides are TGTGCCAGCAGCTACGGACCAAACACCGGGGAGCTGTTTTTT. It codes for CASSYGPNTGELFF.

This clonotype was counted at least ten times. This sequence joins TRBV4-2 and TRBJ1-1; D gene uncertain. CDR1 is LGHNA and CDR2 is YNFKEQ in the germline V gene. The CDR3 loop spans 14 amino acids. V lost 1 base to trimming and J lost 1 base, with 7 bases between them. In DNA, the CDR3 is TGTGCCAGCAGCCAAGGTGAGGGGAACACTGAAGCTTTCTTT. It codes for CASSQGEGNTEAFF.

This clonotype was detected only a few times. The V and J genes are TRBV5-1 and TRBJ2-1; TRBD1 matches 8 bases. The CDR3 sequence is 16 residues long. The germline V gene encodes CDR1 SGHRS and CDR2 YFSETQ. V trimming: 0 bases; J trimming: 8 bases; junction bases outside the gene matches: 10. CDR3 amino acids: CASSLAGGAVRDEQFF. The CDR3 DNA reads TGCGCCAGCAGCTTGGCAGGGGGCGCGGTTAGGGATGAGCAGTTCTTC.

As regards this clonotype: A junction end diverges from the germline sequence, so it may reflect a read error. V usage is TRBV18 and J usage is TRBJ2-3, with 10 bases fitting TRBD2. This CDR3 has 16 amino acids. Germline CDR1 and CDR2: KGHSH and LQKENI. Here the CDR3 DNA reads TGTGTCAGCTCACCAGGTAGCGGGAGGCTCACAGATACGCAGTATTTT. Amino acids: CVSSPGSGRLTDTQYF.

The chain has TRBV25-1 and TRBJ1-3; no reliable D call. From germline, CDR1 is MGHDK and CDR2 SYGVNS. This CDR3 is 14 amino acids long. Trimming stripped 3 bases from V and 0 bases from J, with 6 bases between. The CDR3 sequence is CASSDAVSGNTIYF. DNA of the CDR3: TGTGCCAGCAGTGACGCAGTCTCTGGAAACACCATATATTTT.

The chain has TRBV20-1 and TRBJ2-1; 14 nucleotides match TRBD2. The CDR3 has 16 residues. The germline V gene encodes CDR1 DFQATT and CDR2 SNEGSKA (reference sequence). The ends lost 1 base at V and 8 bases at J; junction bases unmatched: 7. The CDR3 DNA sequence: TGCAGTGCTAGAGGCCCGGGACTAGCGGGAGTCCATGAGCAGTTCTTC. This encodes CSARGPGLAGVHEQFF.